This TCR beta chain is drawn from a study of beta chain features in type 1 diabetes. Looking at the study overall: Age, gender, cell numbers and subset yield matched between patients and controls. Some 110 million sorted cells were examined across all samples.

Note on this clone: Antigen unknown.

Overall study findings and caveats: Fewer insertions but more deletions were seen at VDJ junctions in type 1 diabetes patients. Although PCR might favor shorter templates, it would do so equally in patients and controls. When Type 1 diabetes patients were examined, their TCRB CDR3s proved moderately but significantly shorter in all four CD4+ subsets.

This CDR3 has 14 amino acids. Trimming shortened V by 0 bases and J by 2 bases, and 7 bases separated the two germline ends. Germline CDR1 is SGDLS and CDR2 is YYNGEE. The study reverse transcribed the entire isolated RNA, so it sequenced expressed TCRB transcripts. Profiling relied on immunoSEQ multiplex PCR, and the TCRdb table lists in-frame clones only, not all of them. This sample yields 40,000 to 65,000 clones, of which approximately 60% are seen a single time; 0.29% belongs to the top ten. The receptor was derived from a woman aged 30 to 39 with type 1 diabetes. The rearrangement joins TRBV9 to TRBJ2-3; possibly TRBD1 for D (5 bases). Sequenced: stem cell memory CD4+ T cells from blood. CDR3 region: CASSVGGFTDTQYF. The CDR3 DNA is TGTGCCAGCAGCGTAGGGGGCTTCACAGATACGCAGTATTTT.